This T cell receptor (beta chain) was documented in a study of T cell responses to AZD1222 COVID-19 vaccine. General study findings and limits: Repertoire sampling occurred only after the peak T cell response. Donors were mostly white British, more females; clonal diversity possibly underestimated. Elevations in Spike-specific TCR breadth and depth followed administration of two AZD1222 doses. Among vaccine-associated CD4 TCRs, coverage spanned spike, with dominance at 160-218 and 743-854.

Concerning this clone itself: Its antigen is unidentified.

The method was immunoSEQ multiplex PCR; TCRdb's version includes in-frame clones alone and lacks a portion of them. This repertoire shows around 100,000 clones, 90% to 95% found once; its top ten account for approximately 2.2%. CDR1 and CDR2 (germline): SEHNR, FQNEAQ (reference sequence). The CDR3 covers 15 residues. Trimming took 5 bases from V and 0 from J; bases not matched to a gene: 5. This chain links TRBV7-9 with TRBJ1-1, with 8 bases that match TRBD1. This receptor was obtained from an adult in good health. The sample consisted of peripheral blood, taken on day 0 of AZD1222 vaccination. CDR3 sequence reads: CASSRTGSLNTEAFF. In nucleotides, the CDR3 is TGTGCCAGCAGCCGGACAGGGTCCCTGAACACTGAAGCTTTCTTT.